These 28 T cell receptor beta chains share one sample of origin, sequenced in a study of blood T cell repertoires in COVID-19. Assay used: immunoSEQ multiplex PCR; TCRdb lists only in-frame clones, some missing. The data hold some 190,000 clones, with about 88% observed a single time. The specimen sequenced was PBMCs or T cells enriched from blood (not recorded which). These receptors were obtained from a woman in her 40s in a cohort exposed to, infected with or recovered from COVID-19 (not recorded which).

The CDR3, as DNA: TGTGCCATCAGTTTCCACCACCAGAGACAGGGGGACTATGGCTACACCTTC. Protein product: CAISFHHQRQGDYGYTF. This chain connects TRBV10-3 to TRBJ1-2, with 9 positions matching TRBD1. The CDR3 spans 17 residues. J was trimmed by 3 bases and V by 5 bases; bases with no gene match: 13. Germline loops: CDR1 ENHRY, CDR2 SYGVKD.

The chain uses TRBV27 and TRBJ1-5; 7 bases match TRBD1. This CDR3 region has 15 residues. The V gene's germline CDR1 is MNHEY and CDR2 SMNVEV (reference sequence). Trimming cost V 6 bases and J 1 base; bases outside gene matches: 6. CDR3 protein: CASRSGTASNQPQHF. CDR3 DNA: TGTGCCAGCAGATCCGGGACAGCCAGCAATCAGCCCCAGCATTTT.

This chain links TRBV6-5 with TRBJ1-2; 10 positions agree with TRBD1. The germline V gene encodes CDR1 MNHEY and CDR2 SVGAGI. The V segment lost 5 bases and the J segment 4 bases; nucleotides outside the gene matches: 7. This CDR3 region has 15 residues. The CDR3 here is CASSRQGAWGYGYTF. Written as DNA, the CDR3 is TGTGCCAGCAGTAGACAGGGGGCGTGGGGCTATGGCTACACCTTC.

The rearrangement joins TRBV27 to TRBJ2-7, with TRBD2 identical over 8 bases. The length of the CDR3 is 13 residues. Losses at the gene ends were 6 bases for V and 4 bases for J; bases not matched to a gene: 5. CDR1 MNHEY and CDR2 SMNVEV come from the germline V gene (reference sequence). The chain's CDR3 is CASRRAGAYEQYF. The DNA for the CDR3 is TGTGCCAGCAGGCGAGCGGGGGCATACGAGCAGTACTTC.

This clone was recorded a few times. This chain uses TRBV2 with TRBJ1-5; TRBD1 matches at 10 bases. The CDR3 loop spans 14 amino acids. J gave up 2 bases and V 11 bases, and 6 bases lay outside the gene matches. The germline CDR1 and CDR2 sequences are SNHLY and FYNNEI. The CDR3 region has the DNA TGTGCCGGAACCGGGACAGGGGGCAATCAGCCCCAGCATTTT. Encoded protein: CAGTGTGGNQPQHF.

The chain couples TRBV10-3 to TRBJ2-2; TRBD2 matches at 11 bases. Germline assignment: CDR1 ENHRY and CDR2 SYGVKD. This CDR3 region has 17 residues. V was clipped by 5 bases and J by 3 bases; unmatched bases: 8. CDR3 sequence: CAISKTVLAGDTGELFF. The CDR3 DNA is TGTGCCATCAGTAAAACCGTACTAGCGGGGGACACCGGGGAGCTGTTTTTT.

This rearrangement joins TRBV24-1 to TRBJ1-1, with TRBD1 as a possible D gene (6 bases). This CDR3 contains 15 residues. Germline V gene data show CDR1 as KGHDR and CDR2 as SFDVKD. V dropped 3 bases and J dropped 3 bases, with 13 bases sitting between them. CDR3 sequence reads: CATSDPRSGDTEAFF. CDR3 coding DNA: TGTGCCACCAGTGATCCCCGGTCAGGGGACACTGAAGCTTTCTTT.

CDR3: CASSHGTGGPYEQYF. The CDR3 DNA reads TGCGCCAGCAGCCACGGGACAGGGGGTCCCTACGAGCAGTACTTC. The genes are TRBV4-3 and TRBJ2-7, with TRBD1 matching over 11 bases. The J segment lost 2 bases and the V segment lost 3 bases, leaving 3 bases of the junction unmatched. The CDR3 extends over 15 amino acids. The germline gives CDR1 LGHNA, CDR2 YSLEER.

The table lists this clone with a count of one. The CDR3 is CGVGQVFSTDTQYF. DNA of the CDR3: TGTGGGGTCGGACAGGTCTTTAGCACAGATACGCAGTATTTT. The chain joins TRBV6-5 to TRBJ2-3; 7 bases line up with TRBD1. This CDR3 region has 14 residues. Germline CDR1 reads MNHEY; CDR2 reads SVGAGI.

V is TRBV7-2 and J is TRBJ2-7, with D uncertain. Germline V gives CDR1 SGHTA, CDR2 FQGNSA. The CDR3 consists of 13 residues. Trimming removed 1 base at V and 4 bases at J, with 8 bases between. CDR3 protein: CASSLVAGYEQYF. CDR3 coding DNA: TGTGCCAGCAGCTTAGTCGCAGGATACGAGCAGTACTTC. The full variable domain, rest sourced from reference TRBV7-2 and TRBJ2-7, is GAGVSQSPSNKVTEKGKDVELRCDPISGHTALYWYRQSLGQGLEFLIYFQGNSAPDKSGLPSDRFSAERTGGSVSTLTIQRTQQEDSAVYLCASSLVAGYEQYFGPGTRLTVT.

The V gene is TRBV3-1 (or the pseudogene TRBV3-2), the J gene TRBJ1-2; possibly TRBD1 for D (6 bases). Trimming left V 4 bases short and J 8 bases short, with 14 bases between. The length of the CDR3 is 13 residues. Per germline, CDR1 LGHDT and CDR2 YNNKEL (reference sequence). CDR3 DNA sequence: TGTGCCAGCAGCCGAACCCCAGGGGAAGGCTACACCTTC. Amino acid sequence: CASSRTPGEGYTF.

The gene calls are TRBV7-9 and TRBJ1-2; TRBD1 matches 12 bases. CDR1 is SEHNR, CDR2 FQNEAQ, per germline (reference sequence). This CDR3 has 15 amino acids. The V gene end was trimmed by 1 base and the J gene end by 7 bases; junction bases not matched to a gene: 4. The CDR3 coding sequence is TGTGCCAGCAGCTTAGAAGGGACAGGGGGCCGTGGCTACACCTTC. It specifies CASSLEGTGGRGYTF.

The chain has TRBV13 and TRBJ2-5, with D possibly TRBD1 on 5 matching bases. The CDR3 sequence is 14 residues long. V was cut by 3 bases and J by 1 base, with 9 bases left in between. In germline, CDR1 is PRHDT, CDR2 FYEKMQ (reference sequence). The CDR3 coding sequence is TGTGCCAGCAGCTTCCGACAGACCCAAGAGACCCAGTACTTC. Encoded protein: CASSFRQTQETQYF.

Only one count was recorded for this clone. The CDR3 nucleotides read TGCAGCGCACAGGATTCTAACTATGGCTACACCTTC. Residues: CSAQDSNYGYTF. This rearrangement joins TRBV29-1 to TRBJ1-2, with D tentatively TRBD1 (5 bases). Germline CDR1 is SQVTM and CDR2 is ANQGSEA. The V gene lost 7 bases and the J gene lost 0 bases, with 9 bases spanning the gap. The CDR3 spans 12 residues.

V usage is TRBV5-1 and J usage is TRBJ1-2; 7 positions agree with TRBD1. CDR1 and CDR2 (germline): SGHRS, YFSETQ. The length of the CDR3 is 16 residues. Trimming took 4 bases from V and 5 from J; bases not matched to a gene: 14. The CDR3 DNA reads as TGCGCCAGCAGCCCAACCCCAGGACAGGTAGATTATGGCTACACCTTC. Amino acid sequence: CASSPTPGQVDYGYTF.

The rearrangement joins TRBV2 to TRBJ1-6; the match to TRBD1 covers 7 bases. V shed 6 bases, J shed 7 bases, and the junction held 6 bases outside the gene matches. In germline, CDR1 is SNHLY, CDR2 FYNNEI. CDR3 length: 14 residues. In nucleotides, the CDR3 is TGTGCCAGCAGCCCGACAGGGCGGAATTCACCCCTCCACTTT. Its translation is CASSPTGRNSPLHF.

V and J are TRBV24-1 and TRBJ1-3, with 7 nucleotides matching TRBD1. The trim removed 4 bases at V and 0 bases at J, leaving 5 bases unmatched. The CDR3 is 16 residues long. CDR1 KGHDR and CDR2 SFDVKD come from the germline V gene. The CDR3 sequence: CATSDWDSSSGNTIYF. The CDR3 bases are TGTGCCACCAGTGACTGGGACAGCAGCTCTGGAAACACCATATATTTT.

The CDR3 spells CATRADAGELFF. CDR3 in DNA: TGTGCCACCAGGGCGGATGCGGGGGAGCTGTTTTTT. This sequence joins TRBV24-1 and TRBJ2-2; D gene uncertain. The CDR3 is 12 amino acids. V was clipped by 7 bases and J by 8 bases, with 10 bases between them. Germline values: CDR1 KGHDR, CDR2 SFDVKD.

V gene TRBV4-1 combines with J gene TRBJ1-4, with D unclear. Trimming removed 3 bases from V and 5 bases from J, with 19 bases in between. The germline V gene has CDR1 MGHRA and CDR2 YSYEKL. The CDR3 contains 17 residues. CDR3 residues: CASSHLPLGRENEKLFF. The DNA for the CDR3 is TGCGCCAGCAGCCACCTTCCTTTAGGGAGGGAGAATGAAAAACTGTTTTTT.

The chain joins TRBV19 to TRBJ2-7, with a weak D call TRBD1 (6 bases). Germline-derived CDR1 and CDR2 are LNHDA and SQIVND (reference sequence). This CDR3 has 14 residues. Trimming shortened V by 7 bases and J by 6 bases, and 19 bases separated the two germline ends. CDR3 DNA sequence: TGTGCCAGTACACCCCGGGCAGGGGCGGGCGAGCAGTACTTC. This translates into CASTPRAGAGEQYF.

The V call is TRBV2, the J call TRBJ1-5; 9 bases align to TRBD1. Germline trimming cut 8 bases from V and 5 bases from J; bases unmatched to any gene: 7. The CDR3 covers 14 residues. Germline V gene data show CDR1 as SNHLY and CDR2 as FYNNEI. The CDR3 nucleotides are TGTGCCAGCTCATGGACAGGGGACTATCAGCCCCAGCATTTT. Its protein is CASSWTGDYQPQHF.

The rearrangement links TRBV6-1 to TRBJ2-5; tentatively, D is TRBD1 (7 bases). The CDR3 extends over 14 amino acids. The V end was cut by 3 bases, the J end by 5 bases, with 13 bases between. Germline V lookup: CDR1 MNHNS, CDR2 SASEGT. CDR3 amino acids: CASSDRGARETQYF. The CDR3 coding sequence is TGTGCCAGCAGTGACAGGGGGGCGCGGGAGACCCAGTACTTC.

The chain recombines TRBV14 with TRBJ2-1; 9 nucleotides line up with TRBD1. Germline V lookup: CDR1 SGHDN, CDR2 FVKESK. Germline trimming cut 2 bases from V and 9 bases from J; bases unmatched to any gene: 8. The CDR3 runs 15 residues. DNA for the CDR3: TGTGCCAGCAGCCAACGGGACAGGGATCCCTTTGAGCAGTTCTTC. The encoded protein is CASSQRDRDPFEQFF.

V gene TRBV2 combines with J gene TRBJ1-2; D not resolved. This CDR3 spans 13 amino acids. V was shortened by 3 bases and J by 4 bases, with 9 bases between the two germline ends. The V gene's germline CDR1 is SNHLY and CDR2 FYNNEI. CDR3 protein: CASSDSGGYGYTF. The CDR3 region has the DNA TGTGCCAGCAGTGACAGTGGTGGCTATGGCTACACCTTC. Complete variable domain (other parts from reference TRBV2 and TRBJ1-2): EPEVTQTPSHQVTQMGQEVILRCVPISNHLYFYWYRQILGQKVEFLVSFYNNEISEKSEIFDDQFSVERPDGSNFTLKIRSTKLEDSAMYFCASSDSGGYGYTFGSGTRLTVV.

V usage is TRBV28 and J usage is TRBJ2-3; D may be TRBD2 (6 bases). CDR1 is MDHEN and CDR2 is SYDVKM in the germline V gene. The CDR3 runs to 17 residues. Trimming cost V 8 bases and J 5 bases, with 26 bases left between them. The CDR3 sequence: CASSSYRDLTSGDTQYF. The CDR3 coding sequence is TGTGCCAGCTCATCATATCGGGACTTGACCTCTGGAGATACGCAGTATTTT. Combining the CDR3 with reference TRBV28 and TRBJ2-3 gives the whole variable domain DVKVTQSSRYLVKRTGEKVFLECVQDMDHENMFWYRQDPGLGLRLIYFSYDVKMKEKGDIPEGYSVSREKKERFSLILESASTNQTSMYLCASSSYRDLTSGDTQYFGPGTRLTVL.

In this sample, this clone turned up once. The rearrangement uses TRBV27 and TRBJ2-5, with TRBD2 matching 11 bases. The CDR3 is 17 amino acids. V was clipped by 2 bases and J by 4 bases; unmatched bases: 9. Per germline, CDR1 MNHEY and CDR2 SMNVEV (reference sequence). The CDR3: CASSLLPRLAGRETQYF. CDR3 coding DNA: TGTGCCAGCAGTTTACTCCCCCGACTAGCGGGAAGAGAGACCCAGTACTTC.

CDR3 DNA: TGTGCCAGCAGCCCCCTACAGGGCCGGAACACTGAAGCTTTCTTT. This codes for CASSPLQGRNTEAFF. V gene TRBV3-1 (or the pseudogene TRBV3-2) combines with J gene TRBJ1-1; possible D gene TRBD1, 6 bases. The V gene's germline CDR1 is LGHDT and CDR2 YNNKEL (reference sequence). The CDR3 is 15 amino acids. V was shortened by 4 bases and J by 1 base, with 13 bases between the two germline ends.

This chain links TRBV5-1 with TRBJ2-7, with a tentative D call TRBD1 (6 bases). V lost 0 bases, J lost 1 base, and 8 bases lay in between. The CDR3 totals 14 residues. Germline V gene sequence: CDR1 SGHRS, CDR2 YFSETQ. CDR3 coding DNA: TGCGCCAGCAGCTTGGAACAGGGATCCTACGAGCAGTACTTC. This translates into CASSLEQGSYEQYF. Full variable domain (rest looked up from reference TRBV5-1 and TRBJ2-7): KAGVTQTPRYLIKTRGQQVTLSCSPISGHRSVSWYQQTPGQGLQFLFEYFSETQRNKGNFPGRFSGRQFSNSRSEMNVSTLELGDSALYLCASSLEQGSYEQYFGPGTRLTVT.